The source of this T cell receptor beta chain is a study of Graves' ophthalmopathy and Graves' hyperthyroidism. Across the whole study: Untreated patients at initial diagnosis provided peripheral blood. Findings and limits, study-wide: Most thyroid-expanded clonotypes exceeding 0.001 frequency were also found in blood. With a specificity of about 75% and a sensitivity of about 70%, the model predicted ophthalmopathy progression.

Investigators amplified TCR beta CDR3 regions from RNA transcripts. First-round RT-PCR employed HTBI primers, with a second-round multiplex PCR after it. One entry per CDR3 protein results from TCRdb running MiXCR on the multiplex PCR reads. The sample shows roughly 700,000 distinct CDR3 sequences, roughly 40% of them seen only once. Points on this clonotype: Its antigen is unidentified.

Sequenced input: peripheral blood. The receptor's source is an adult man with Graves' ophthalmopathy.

CDR3 in amino acids: CASSLSGTGFSPLHF. The DNA for the CDR3 is TGTGCCAGCAGTCTCTCCGGGACAGGGTTTTCACCCCTCCACTTT. The chain combines TRBV12-3 or TRBV12-4 with TRBJ1-6; 9 bases match TRBD1. Trimming cost V 5 bases and J 9 bases; bases outside gene matches: 8. The CDR3 totals 15 residues.